The 9 T cell receptor beta chains reported below all come from one sample, sequenced in a study of low-dose radiotherapy and immunotherapy resistance in tumors. The time point is: after trial treatment. As for treatment: LDRT plus nivolumab, ipilimumab, low-dose cyclophosphamide and aspirin (RACIN trial). With TRAV- and TRBV-specific primers, first-strand cDNA was made, covering the alpha and beta chains. TCRs were put through 20 to 25 PCR cycles of amplification with Phusion. A constant-region primer and the V-primer adapter served as the primer pair. One entry per CDR3 protein results from TCRdb running MiXCR on the reads. The sample has approximately 42,000 distinct CDR3 sequences, 20% to 30% seen once. The sequences come from PBMCs, collected after low-dose radiotherapy plus immunotherapy. The receptors derive from a male donor with prostate cancer.

This clonotype came up many times. The chain carries TRBV20-1 and TRBJ2-3, with D tentatively TRBD1 (6 bases). The V and J ends lost 0 bases and 4 bases respectively, with 14 bases between them. Per germline, CDR1 DFQATT and CDR2 SNEGSKA (reference sequence). The CDR3 is 15 residues long. For the CDR3, the DNA is TGCAGTGCTAGAGATACAGGGCGGACCTCAGATACGCAGTATTTT. Protein product: CSARDTGRTSDTQYF.

This clonotype has only one observation. The chain links TRBV25-1 to TRBJ2-1; 10 bases agree with TRBD2. Germline trimming cut 6 bases from V and 7 bases from J; bases unmatched to any gene: 9. The CDR3 totals 15 residues. The germline V gene has CDR1 MGHDK and CDR2 SYGVNS. The CDR3 loop reads CASSPGLAGVNEQFF. The CDR3 DNA is TGTGCCAGCAGCCCGGGCCTAGCGGGAGTTAATGAGCAGTTCTTC.

The sample holds many counts of this clonotype. The chain joins TRBV5-1 to TRBJ2-2; D is ambiguous. V was clipped by 0 bases and J by 7 bases, with 4 bases between them. This CDR3 spans 12 amino acids. CDR1 is SGHRS, CDR2 YFSETQ, per germline. The CDR3 nucleotides are TGCGCCAGCAGCTTGGGGCTCGGGGAGCTGTTTTTT. It is translated as CASSLGLGELFF.

Concerning this clonotype: A much larger clone lies a single base off, so this may be a read error. Likely a read error: the CDR3 ends without its conserved phenylalanine or tryptophan. The J gene is TRBJ1-1, the V gene TRBV7-3; D is undetermined. The length of the CDR3 is 13 residues. Germline-derived CDR1 and CDR2 are SGHTA and FQGTGA. V lost 8 bases, J lost 1 base, and 11 bases lay in between. The CDR3 loop is CASGSRENTEAFL. The CDR3 nucleotides are TGTGCCAGCGGAAGCAGAGAGAACACTGAAGCTTTCCTT.

This clonotype showed up many times. The chain has TRBV27 and TRBJ2-3; perhaps D is TRBD1 or TRBD2 (5 bases each). This CDR3 is built from 15 residues. CDR1 is MNHEY and CDR2 is SMNVEV in the germline V gene (reference sequence). V lost 6 bases to trimming and J lost 7 bases, with 20 bases between them. CDR3 coding DNA: TGTGCCAGCAGGGGGGAGAGGGAACAAACAAATACGCAGTATTTT. Encoded protein: CASRGEREQTNTQYF.

Only a few counts were recorded for this clonotype. The rearrangement joins TRBV5-4 to TRBJ1-4; D is uncertain. V shed 4 bases and J shed 5 bases, with 15 bases lying between them. CDR1 and CDR2 (germline): SGHNT, YYREEE (reference sequence). CDR3 length: 15 amino acids. In DNA form, the CDR3 reads TGTGCCAGCAGCCCCCCCCCGCCGGGGAATGAAAAACTGTTTTTT. Residues: CASSPPPPGNEKLFF. Supplemented by reference TRBV5-4 and TRBJ1-4, the full variable domain reads ETGVTQSPTHLIKTRGQQVTLRCSSQSGHNTVSWYQQALGQGPQFIFQYYREEENGRGNFPPRFSGLQFPNYSSELNVNALELDDSALYLCASSPPPPGNEKLFFGSGTQLSVL.

This clonotype was counted ten times or more. The rearrangement uses TRBV13 and TRBJ2-3; either TRBD1 or TRBD2 may fit D (7 bases each). The CDR3 contains 16 residues. Trimming removed 5 bases at V and 5 bases at J, with 20 bases between. In germline, CDR1 is PRHDT, CDR2 FYEKMQ (reference sequence). In DNA form, the CDR3 reads TGTGCCAGCAGCCAACTGACAGGGAGGGGACTAGATACGCAGTATTTT. Its protein is CASSQLTGRGLDTQYF.

This clonotype has a count of ten or more. This sequence joins TRBV5-1 and TRBJ2-7; D is perhaps TRBD1 or TRBD2 (5 bases each). The CDR3 is 14 amino acids. Germline V gene lookup returns CDR1 SGHRS and CDR2 YFSETQ. Trimming shortened V by 1 base and J by 2 bases, and 10 bases separated the two germline ends. This CDR3 reads CASSLSGHAYEQYF. The CDR3 DNA sequence: TGCGCCAGCAGCTTGAGCGGACATGCCTACGAGCAGTACTTC.

This clonotype was picked up many times. This rearrangement joins TRBV11-2 to TRBJ2-7; no definite D call. Trimming cost V 4 bases and J 2 bases, with 6 bases left between them. The V gene's germline CDR1 is SGHAT and CDR2 FQNNGV. This CDR3 is 12 amino acids long. CDR3 sequence: CASSSLAYEQYF. CDR3 nucleotides: TGTGCCAGCAGCTCGCTGGCCTACGAGCAGTACTTC.